This T cell receptor beta chain was identified during a study of Ad26.COV2.S vaccination and SARS-CoV-2 variants. V lost 6 bases, J lost 4 bases, and 8 bases stayed unmatched. The CDR3 has 14 residues. Per the germline V gene, CDR1 is SNHLY and CDR2 is FYNNEI. Using immunoSEQ multiplex PCR, the repertoire was profiled, and TCRdb retains in-frame clones only, with some absent. The data show roughly 390,000 clones, approximately 90% seen once. Findings and limits, study-wide: Once vaccination had occurred, spike-specific CD8+ and CD4+ T cell responses reportedly showed substantial breadth. Non-spike TCR breadth showed similarity between vaccine and placebo recipients.

As for treatment: some 20 received Ad26.COV2.S at low or high dose, single or two shots; roughly 5 received placebo; per-sample allocation not given. All samples were drawn on day 63, counting from the first vaccine or placebo injection. Notes on this clone: What it binds is unknown.

The gene calls are TRBV2 and TRBJ1-2; TRBD1 aligns across 7 bases. This sample comprised peripheral blood, obtained in a trial of Ad26.COV2.S vaccine versus placebo. The receptor was isolated from a person between 18 and 65 years old who received the Ad26.COV2.S COVID-19 vaccine or a placebo. DNA for the CDR3: TGTGCCAGCAGGAGAGGGGGCGGGGGCTATGGCTACACCTTC. Translation: CASRRGGGGYGYTF. The whole variable domain, remainder taken from reference TRBV2 and TRBJ1-2, is EPEVTQTPSHQVTQMGQEVILRCVPISNHLYFYWYRQILGQKVEFLVSFYNNEISEKSEIFDDQFSVERPDGSNFTLKIRSTKLEDSAMYFCASRRGGGGYGYTFGSGTRLTVV.